This T cell receptor (beta chain) was observed in a study of CXCR3-negative and CXCR3-positive naive CD8 T cells. With respect to this clonotype: Antigen: not known.

UMI-labeled TRB cDNA libraries were prepared by 5' RACE. No DNA is given; TCRdb re-called the 5' RACE reads and lists each CDR3 protein once. The specimen's table records over 80,000 distinct CDR3 sequences. The length of the CDR3 is 18 residues. CDR1 and CDR2 (germline): DFQATT, SNEGSKA (reference sequence). Study results and limitations: In naive cells, CXCR3-negative and CXCR3-positive subsets had similar TRBV-TRBJ usage; memory cells differed.

The sequenced sample was naive CXCR3- CD8+ T cells from blood. Subset specified: CD45RO-CCR7+CD27+CD95- naive CD8+ T cells lacking CXCR3 (TNR3-). This receptor was identified in a human donor in good health. Some clones in this sample may be carry-over from other donors' samples. This chain uses TRBV20-1 with TRBJ2-3; TCRdb gives TRBD1 as the D gene, but with no DNA this cannot be confirmed. The CDR3 loop is CSARDRGLGTGGIDTQYF.